This entry concerns a single TCR beta chain. In the study's own analysis: Amplified reference gene primers provided the basis for estimating nucleated cell counts. The assay was immunoSEQ multiplex PCR, and TCRdb's table has in-frame clones only and misses some. That table furnishes V, J and clone size, whereas the DNA furnished D and trimming. The profile shows about 51,000 clones, approximately 86% of them singletons. The source of the sample is a study of blood T cell repertoires in COVID-19. Across the whole study: Acute and convalescent COVID-19 samples came from the United States, Italy and Spain. Sources were T cells, B-cell-depleted T cells, or PBMCs; the material itself was cDNA or gDNA.

Germline CDR1 reads ENHRY; CDR2 reads SYGVKD. Trimming shortened V by 2 bases and J by 1 base, and 8 bases separated the two germline ends. CDR3 size: 14 residues. The sequence was obtained from a man aged 55 to 70 with acute or convalescent COVID-19. Source material: peripheral blood. The genes are TRBV10-3 and TRBJ1-1; D may be TRBD1 (6 bases). Here the CDR3 reads CAISEGGWNTEAFF. CDR3 DNA sequence: TGTGCCATCAGTGAGGGGGGCTGGAACACTGAAGCTTTCTTT.